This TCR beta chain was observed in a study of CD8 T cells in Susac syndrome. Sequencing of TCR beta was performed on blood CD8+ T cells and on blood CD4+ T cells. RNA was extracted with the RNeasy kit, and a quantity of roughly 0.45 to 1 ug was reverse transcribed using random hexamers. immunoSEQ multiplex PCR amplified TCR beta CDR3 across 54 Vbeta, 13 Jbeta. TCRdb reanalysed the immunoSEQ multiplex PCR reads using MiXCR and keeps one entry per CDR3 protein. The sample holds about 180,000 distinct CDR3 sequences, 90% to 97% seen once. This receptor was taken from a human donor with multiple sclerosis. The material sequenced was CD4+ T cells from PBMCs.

The CDR3 region has the DNA TGTGCCAGCAGCCGAGGGGACAGGCATTCACCCCTCCACTTT. Translation gives CASSRGDRHSPLHF. The chain combines TRBV7-2 with TRBJ1-6; TRBD1 matches 8 bases. Germline lookup yields CDR1 SGHTA and CDR2 FQGNSA. Trimming removed 5 bases from V and 8 bases from J; junction bases left unmatched: 5. The CDR3 contains 14 residues. Full variable domain (outside the CDR3, taken from reference TRBV7-2 and TRBJ1-6): GAGVSQSPSNKVTEKGKDVELRCDPISGHTALYWYRQSLGQGLEFLIYFQGNSAPDKSGLPSDRFSAERTGGSVSTLTIQRTQQEDSAVYLCASSRGDRHSPLHFGNGTRLTVT.